The rows below give T cell receptor beta chains drawn from one sample of a study of early T cells in non-severe SARS-CoV-2 infection. Each CDR3 protein gets one entry after TCRdb re-called the 5' RACE reads with MiXCR. In the table there are some 91,000 distinct CDR3 sequences, under 15% of which are singletons. Sequenced sample: whole blood. Receptor source: an adult who was a healthcare worker with PCR-confirmed SARS-CoV-2 infection or an uninfected control (not recorded which). CDR3s include the opening cysteine and the closing phenylalanine or tryptophan. The D gene is left open where the match is weak. The size field is filled for only some rows; it gives once, few, many or a size class.

v_gene: TRBV3-1; abundance: few; j_gene: TRBJ2-1; d_gene: .; CDR3aa: CASSPKFRELSYNEQFF; CDR3nt: TGTGCCAGCAGCCCGAAATTCAGGGAACTCTCCTACAATGAGCAGTTCTTC
v_gene: TRBV3-1; abundance: .; j_gene: TRBJ2-6; d_gene: .; CDR3aa: CASSQQRGNVLTF; CDR3nt: TGTGCCAGCAGCCAGCAGAGGGGCAACGTCCTGACTTTC
v_gene: TRBV20-1; abundance: .; j_gene: TRBJ2-3; d_gene: .; CDR3aa: CSAGVRSTDTQYF; CDR3nt: TGCAGTGCTGGAGTACGAAGCACAGATACGCAGTATTTT
v_gene: TRBV18; abundance: many; j_gene: TRBJ2-7; d_gene: .; CDR3aa: CASSPPTGGSYEQYF; CDR3nt: TGTGCCAGCTCACCGCCGACTGGGGGGTCCTACGAGCAGTACTTC
v_gene: TRBV12-3/TRBV12-4; abundance: .; j_gene: TRBJ1-5; d_gene: .; CDR3aa: CASSFESRAVGNQPQHF; CDR3nt: TGTGCCAGCAGTTTTGAGTCCAGGGCCGTGGGCAATCAGCCCCAGCATTTT
v_gene: TRBV28; abundance: few; j_gene: TRBJ1-5; d_gene: .; CDR3aa: CASSFSPISNQPQHF; CDR3nt: TGTGCCAGCAGTTTCAGTCCTATTAGCAATCAGCCCCAGCATTTT
v_gene: TRBV4-2; abundance: few; j_gene: TRBJ2-7; d_gene: .; CDR3aa: CASSQAHGGYEQYF; CDR3nt: TGTGCCAGCAGCCAAGCTCATGGGGGCTACGAGCAGTACTTC
v_gene: TRBV7-2; abundance: once; j_gene: TRBJ1-1; d_gene: TRBD1; CDR3aa: CASNLLGTGNTEAFF; CDR3nt: TGTGCCAGCAACTTATTGGGGACAGGGAACACTGAAGCTTTCTTT
v_gene: TRBV7-9; abundance: many; j_gene: TRBJ2-7; d_gene: .; CDR3aa: CASSLTRQFSYEQYF; CDR3nt: TGTGCCAGCAGCTTAACCCGGCAGTTCTCCTACGAGCAGTACTTC
v_gene: TRBV10-2; abundance: few; j_gene: TRBJ2-4; d_gene: .; CDR3aa: CASSVGQGLVIQYF; CDR3nt: TGCGCCAGCAGTGTAGGCCAGGGGTTGGTCATTCAGTACTTC
v_gene: TRBV2; abundance: many; j_gene: TRBJ2-1; d_gene: .; CDR3aa: CASSEGVNEQFF; CDR3nt: TGTGCCAGCAGTGAAGGCGTCAATGAGCAGTTCTTC
v_gene: TRBV5-4; abundance: many; j_gene: TRBJ2-5; d_gene: .; CDR3aa: CASSFGGASGQETQYF; CDR3nt: TGTGCCAGCAGCTTCGGAGGAGCCAGCGGGCAAGAGACCCAGTACTTC
v_gene: TRBV7-2; abundance: .; j_gene: TRBJ2-5; d_gene: .; CDR3aa: CASSFQGGVRETQYF; CDR3nt: TGTGCCAGCAGCTTTCAGGGGGGGGTCAGGGAGACCCAGTACTTC
v_gene: TRBV20-1; abundance: .; j_gene: TRBJ2-7; d_gene: .; CDR3aa: CSASLTATEEYF; CDR3nt: TGCAGTGCTAGCCTCACCGCCACTGAGGAGTACTTC
v_gene: TRBV10-3; abundance: few; j_gene: TRBJ1-2; d_gene: .; CDR3aa: CATQTGPNYGYTF; CDR3nt: TGTGCCACCCAAACGGGGCCGAACTATGGCTACACCTTC
v_gene: TRBV28; abundance: many; j_gene: TRBJ1-3; d_gene: TRBD1; CDR3aa: CASQAGGTGNTIYF; CDR3nt: TGTGCCAGCCAGGCAGGGGGCACTGGAAACACCATATATTTT
v_gene: TRBV11-2; abundance: .; j_gene: TRBJ1-2; d_gene: TRBD1; CDR3aa: CASSLRGTGYGYTF; CDR3nt: TGTGCCAGCAGCTTACGGGGGACAGGGTATGGCTACACCTTC
v_gene: TRBV7-2; abundance: few; j_gene: TRBJ1-4; d_gene: .; CDR3aa: CASSLVGRSGELFF; CDR3nt: TGTGCCAGCAGCTTAGTAGGGCGGTCGGGCGAGCTGTTTTTT
v_gene: TRBV19; abundance: .; j_gene: TRBJ1-5; d_gene: TRBD1; CDR3aa: CASSTGTAGNQPQHF; CDR3nt: TGTGCCAGTAGCACCGGGACAGCCGGCAATCAGCCCCAGCATTTT
v_gene: TRBV9; abundance: .; j_gene: TRBJ1-2; d_gene: .; CDR3aa: CASSVDRDYGYTF; CDR3nt: TGTGCCAGCAGCGTAGACAGGGACTATGGCTACACCTTC
v_gene: TRBV6-4; abundance: .; j_gene: TRBJ1-6; d_gene: .; CDR3aa: CASSELRNSPLHF; CDR3nt: TGTGCCAGCAGTGAACTTCGTAATTCACCCCTCCACTTT
v_gene: TRBV29-1; abundance: .; j_gene: TRBJ2-1; d_gene: .; CDR3aa: CSETRVAYNEQFF; CDR3nt: TGCAGCGAAACTAGAGTCGCCTACAATGAGCAGTTCTTC
v_gene: TRBV5-6; abundance: few; j_gene: TRBJ1-5; d_gene: .; CDR3aa: CASSLGLTNQPQHF; CDR3nt: TGTGCCAGCAGCCTGGGACTGACCAATCAGCCCCAGCATTTT
v_gene: TRBV7-6; abundance: .; j_gene: TRBJ1-1; d_gene: TRBD1; CDR3aa: CASSFPGQESLNTEAFF; CDR3nt: TGTGCCAGCAGCTTCCCGGGACAGGAAAGCTTGAACACTGAAGCTTTCTTT
v_gene: TRBV7-2; abundance: many; j_gene: TRBJ2-3; d_gene: TRBD2; CDR3aa: CASSLRGGDTQYF; CDR3nt: TGTGCCAGCAGCTTAAGGGGAGGGGATACGCAGTATTTT
v_gene: TRBV19; abundance: .; j_gene: TRBJ2-7; d_gene: .; CDR3aa: CASSTRGGSGEQYF; CDR3nt: TGTGCCAGTAGTACCCGAGGAGGTAGTGGGGAGCAGTACTTC
v_gene: TRBV5-6; abundance: .; j_gene: TRBJ2-3; d_gene: TRBD2; CDR3aa: CASSPGLAGADTQYF; CDR3nt: TGTGCCAGCAGCCCCGGACTAGCCGGGGCAGATACGCAGTATTTT
v_gene: TRBV19; abundance: .; j_gene: TRBJ2-7; d_gene: .; CDR3aa: CASKLAGGGEQYF; CDR3nt: TGTGCCAGTAAATTGGCAGGGGGAGGCGAGCAGTACTTC
v_gene: TRBV19; abundance: few; j_gene: TRBJ2-1; d_gene: .; CDR3aa: CASQGAGGRNEQFF; CDR3nt: TGTGCCAGCCAGGGGGCGGGGGGAAGGAATGAGCAGTTCTTC
v_gene: TRBV4-2; abundance: many; j_gene: TRBJ2-1; d_gene: TRBD2; CDR3aa: CASSQVLAGGYNEQFF; CDR3nt: TGTGCCAGCAGCCAAGTCCTAGCGGGGGGTTACAATGAGCAGTTCTTC
v_gene: TRBV12-3/TRBV12-4; abundance: few; j_gene: TRBJ2-1; d_gene: TRBD1; CDR3aa: CASSPGQGIVNEQFF; CDR3nt: TGTGCCAGCAGTCCCGGACAGGGAATTGTGAATGAGCAGTTCTTC
v_gene: TRBV7-6; abundance: .; j_gene: TRBJ2-2; d_gene: .; CDR3aa: CASSPRGWENTGELFF; CDR3nt: TGTGCCAGCAGCCCTCGGGGTTGGGAGAACACCGGGGAGCTGTTTTTT
v_gene: TRBV11-2; abundance: few; j_gene: TRBJ2-1; d_gene: .; CDR3aa: CASSPYRSSDEQFF; CDR3nt: TGTGCCAGCAGCCCATATCGCTCTAGCGATGAGCAGTTCTTC
v_gene: TRBV3-1; abundance: .; j_gene: TRBJ2-7; d_gene: TRBD1; CDR3aa: CASSQPGTGAYEQYF; CDR3nt: TGTGCCAGCAGCCAGCCAGGGACAGGAGCCTACGAGCAGTACTTC
v_gene: TRBV12-3/TRBV12-4; abundance: few; j_gene: TRBJ2-1; d_gene: TRBD2; CDR3aa: CASSLGSGIYNEQFF; CDR3nt: TGTGCCAGCAGTTTAGGTAGCGGGATCTACAATGAGCAGTTCTTC
v_gene: TRBV24-1; abundance: few; j_gene: TRBJ2-7; d_gene: .; CDR3aa: CATSDSRRGGFYEQYF; CDR3nt: TGTGCCACCAGTGATTCCCGGCGGGGCGGTTTCTACGAGCAGTACTTC
v_gene: TRBV7-8; abundance: few; j_gene: TRBJ2-2; d_gene: TRBD1; CDR3aa: CASSARSTGGLNTGELFF; CDR3nt: TGTGCCAGCAGCGCCCGTTCGACAGGGGGCCTGAACACCGGGGAGCTGTTTTTT
v_gene: TRBV28; abundance: .; j_gene: TRBJ1-1; d_gene: .; CDR3aa: CASSSRLRVNTEAFF; CDR3nt: TGTGCCAGCAGTTCCCGCCTCAGGGTGAACACTGAAGCTTTCTTT
v_gene: TRBV11-2; abundance: .; j_gene: TRBJ2-7; d_gene: TRBD1; CDR3aa: CASSLSSGGLSEQYF; CDR3nt: TGTGCCAGCAGCTTATCATCAGGGGGTCTGAGCGAGCAGTACTTC
v_gene: TRBV7-2; abundance: .; j_gene: TRBJ2-7; d_gene: TRBD2; CDR3aa: CASSFRTSVSYEQYF; CDR3nt: TGTGCCAGCAGCTTCCGCACTAGCGTCTCCTACGAGCAGTACTTC
v_gene: TRBV11-3; abundance: .; j_gene: TRBJ2-1; d_gene: .; CDR3aa: CASSHGAYNEQFF; CDR3nt: TGTGCCAGCAGCCACGGCGCCTACAATGAGCAGTTCTTC
v_gene: TRBV5-5; abundance: many; j_gene: TRBJ2-7; d_gene: TRBD1; CDR3aa: CASSGTVYEQYF; CDR3nt: TGTGCCAGCAGCGGGACAGTCTACGAGCAGTACTTC
v_gene: TRBV12-3/TRBV12-4; abundance: .; j_gene: TRBJ1-5; d_gene: .; CDR3aa: CASSPTGISQPQHF; CDR3nt: TGTGCCAGCAGCCCTACAGGGATTAGTCAGCCCCAGCATTTT
v_gene: TRBV7-6; abundance: few; j_gene: TRBJ2-5; d_gene: TRBD2; CDR3aa: CASSPGLAGGSYQETQYF; CDR3nt: TGTGCCAGCAGCCCAGGACTAGCGGGGGGCTCGTACCAAGAGACCCAGTACTTC
v_gene: TRBV18; abundance: .; j_gene: TRBJ1-1; d_gene: TRBD1; CDR3aa: CASSPQGQGAGEAFF; CDR3nt: TGTGCCAGCTCACCACAAGGACAGGGCGCCGGTGAAGCTTTCTTT
v_gene: TRBV29-1; abundance: few; j_gene: TRBJ1-1; d_gene: .; CDR3aa: CSVVGVLAEAFF; CDR3nt: TGCAGCGTTGTTGGGGTTTTGGCTGAAGCTTTCTTT
v_gene: TRBV7-8; abundance: few; j_gene: TRBJ1-3; d_gene: .; CDR3aa: CASSLTRGDYDSGNTIYF; CDR3nt: TGTGCCAGCAGCCTGACTAGAGGGGATTACGACTCTGGAAACACCATATATTTT
v_gene: TRBV18; abundance: many; j_gene: TRBJ1-2; d_gene: .; CDR3aa: CASSPAQLYGYTF; CDR3nt: TGTGCCAGCTCACCGGCCCAGCTCTATGGCTACACCTTC
v_gene: TRBV6-2/TRBV6-3; abundance: many; j_gene: TRBJ2-3; d_gene: TRBD2; CDR3aa: CASSPYSGRDTDTQYF; CDR3nt: TGTGCCAGCAGTCCCTACTCGGGGAGGGACACAGATACGCAGTATTTT
v_gene: TRBV14; abundance: once; j_gene: TRBJ1-2; d_gene: .; CDR3aa: CASSQDQRGGYGYTF; CDR3nt: TGTGCCAGCAGCCAAGATCAGCGAGGGGGCTATGGCTACACCTTC
v_gene: TRBV27; abundance: few; j_gene: TRBJ2-7; d_gene: .; CDR3aa: CASSLQVTIPYEQYF; CDR3nt: TGTGCCAGCAGCCTTCAGGTGACAATCCCCTACGAGCAGTACTTC
v_gene: TRBV3-1; abundance: many; j_gene: TRBJ2-6; d_gene: .; CDR3aa: CASSRNSGANVLTF; CDR3nt: TGTGCCAGCAGCCGAAACTCTGGGGCCAACGTCCTGACTTTC
v_gene: TRBV9; abundance: .; j_gene: TRBJ1-1; d_gene: .; CDR3aa: CASHSPGSTEAFF; CDR3nt: TGTGCCAGCCACTCCCCGGGGAGCACTGAAGCTTTCTTT
v_gene: TRBV14; abundance: .; j_gene: TRBJ2-7; d_gene: .; CDR3aa: CASSGGLWSYEQYF; CDR3nt: TGTGCCAGCAGCGGAGGGTTGTGGTCCTACGAGCAGTACTTC
v_gene: TRBV13; abundance: many; j_gene: TRBJ2-3; d_gene: TRBD2; CDR3aa: CASSLGSTSGGRDTQYF; CDR3nt: TGTGCCAGCAGCTTAGGTTCCACTAGCGGGGGAAGAGATACGCAGTATTTT